The sequence of this TCR beta chain was determined in a study of blood T cells in healthy people across ages. Points from the study as a whole: The recorded TCR beta diversity per million T cells decreased in a roughly linear manner with age.

Looked up from germline, CDR1 is LGHDT and CDR2 is YNNKEL (reference sequence). The CDR3 length is 15 residues. The junction had 9 bases not matched to a gene; V was cut back by 5 bases and J by 4 bases. Concerning this clonotype itself: Its antigen is undetermined.

The second PCR ran roughly 6 to 11 cycles with a sample-barcoded 5' primer and J-beta primers. TCRdb reanalysed the 5' RACE reads using MiXCR and keeps one entry per CDR3 protein. The table lists 1.5 million to 1.9 million distinct CDR3 sequences, about 42% of them singletons. The TCR originated in a woman under 30 in good health. The chain has TRBV3-1 and TRBJ1-2; 8 positions agree with TRBD1. Sequences were obtained from blood. CDR3 amino acids: CASSYWTGQPYGYTF. CDR3 DNA: TGTGCCAGCAGCTACTGGACAGGGCAACCCTATGGCTACACCTTC.